One and the same sample provided the 5 T cell receptor beta chains below, sequenced in a study of technical replicates of blood from a handful of donors. This table comes from immunoSEQ multiplex PCR, and its TCRdb copy is limited to in-frame clones, with some not included. There are 75,000 to 95,000 clones in the sample; around 91% occur only once, and 0.41% lies in the top ten. The sequencing input was T cells isolated from PBMCs. The source of these receptors is a human donor in good health.

The chain combines TRBV10-3 with TRBJ2-1, with 9 bases matching TRBD2. V was clipped by 4 bases and J by 9 bases; unmatched bases: 7. This CDR3 spans 14 amino acids. Germline loops: CDR1 ENHRY, CDR2 SYGVKD. CDR3 DNA sequence: TGTGCCATCAGTGCTAGCGGGACATGGGGTGAGCAGTTCTTC. It is translated as CAISASGTWGEQFF.

The chain joins TRBV9 to TRBJ2-3, with 9 bases aligning to TRBD2. J gave up 4 bases and V 3 bases, and 12 bases lay outside the gene matches. This CDR3 contains 17 residues. Per the germline V gene, CDR1 is SGDLS and CDR2 is YYNGEE. The CDR3 DNA sequence: TGTGCCAGCAGCGCCACAGGCGGCGGGAGGGCAGCAGATACGCAGTATTTT. Protein: CASSATGGGRAADTQYF.

J is TRBJ2-1 and V is TRBV7-3, with 10 bases matching TRBD2. Germline-derived CDR1 and CDR2 are SGHTA and FQGTGA. The CDR3 extends over 16 amino acids. Trimming removed 1 base from V and 10 bases from J; junction bases left unmatched: 10. Written as DNA, the CDR3 is TGTGCCAGCAGCTTAATAAGCGGGAGGGCCCTCGGGGAGCAGTTCTTC. Residues: CASSLISGRALGEQFF.

V usage is TRBV6-5 and J usage is TRBJ2-7; no reliable D call. The germline V gene has CDR1 MNHEY and CDR2 SVGAGI. Trimming cost V 9 bases and J 0 bases, with 15 bases left between them. This CDR3 has 14 residues. The CDR3 bases are TGTGCCAGTACCCCGACTGCCAGCTCCTACGAGCAGTACTTC. Its protein product is CASTPTASSYEQYF.

V gene TRBV19 combines with J gene TRBJ2-7; TRBD1 is a possible D gene (6 bases). Trimming removed 4 bases at V and 2 bases at J, with 9 bases between. CDR3 length: 13 residues. Germline assignment: CDR1 LNHDA and CDR2 SQIVND (reference sequence). The CDR3 protein is CASSTGQTYEQYF. Written as DNA, the CDR3 is TGTGCCAGTAGTACCGGACAGACCTACGAGCAGTACTTC.